The text below deals with one T cell receptor (beta chain). Its antigen remains unidentified. These data are taken from a study of PD-1 blockade in classical Hodgkin lymphoma. Profiled with immunoSEQ multiplex PCR; TCRdb holds only in-frame clones, not every one. The sample has some 2,500 clones, 70% to 90% seen once. The patients all showed relapse after autologous stem cell transplantation, while their brentuximab vedotin exposure varied. Investigators isolated CD4+ T cells from thawed PBMCs through magnetic negative selection. Study-wide findings and caveats: Whereas CD4+ TCR diversity had risen significantly by C4D1, CD8+ TCR diversity had not.

The clonotype originates from a human donor with classical Hodgkin lymphoma. Here the sequenced sample was CD4+ T cells from blood, taken at baseline.

The DNA of the CDR3 is TGTGCCAGCAGCGCCTGGGGACTAGCGGGAGCAGAGACCCAGTACTTC. Protein sequence: CASSAWGLAGAETQYF. V gene TRBV9 combines with J gene TRBJ2-5, with 14 bases matching TRBD2. Germline lookup yields CDR1 SGDLS and CDR2 YYNGEE. V shed 3 bases and J 4 bases; nucleotides not matched to a gene: 5. The CDR3 length is 16 residues. The whole variable domain, filled in from reference TRBV9 and TRBJ2-5, reads DSGVTQTPKHLITATGQRVTLRCSPRSGDLSVYWYQQSLDQGLQFLIQYYNGEERAKGNILERFSAQQFPDLHSELNLSSLELGDSALYFCASSAWGLAGAETQYFGPGTRLLVL.